The rows below give T cell receptor beta chains drawn from one sample of a study of cytomegalovirus exposure and HLA in healthy donors. Assay: immunoSEQ multiplex PCR; the TCRdb copy retains only in-frame clones and omits some. The sample lists 100,000 to 150,000 clones, about 90% occurring once. Sequences were obtained from PBMCs. Every receptor here comes from a woman aged 18-35 years in good health and CMV-seronegative. The conserved cysteine and the conserved F or W are not part of the CDR3 here.

V: TRBV5-4
J: TRBJ2-3
CDR3: ASRLAGSTDTQY

V: TRBV15
J: TRBJ2-7
CDR3: ATSREGATYEQY

V: TRBV5-1
J: TRBJ2-7
CDR3: ASSPPQGRHEQY

V: TRBV27
J: TRBJ1-5
CDR3: ASSPKRGVSNQPQH

V: TRBV14
J: TRBJ2-5
CDR3: ASSQGSGPGETQY

V: TRBV28
J: TRBJ2-7
CDR3: ASSSSDSYSYEQY

V: TRBV7-9
J: TRBJ1-2
CDR3: ASRGGVDYT

V: TRBV7-3
J: TRBJ2-2
CDR3: ASSLQGQGSGELF

V: TRBV19
J: TRBJ1-2
CDR3: ASRQIGGTNYGYT

V: TRBV7-8
J: TRBJ2-1
CDR3: ASSLGLAGDEQF

V: TRBV10-2
J: TRBJ2-7
CDR3: ASSPGQAYEQY

V: TRBV2
J: TRBJ2-7
CDR3: ASSIIRSPGQGTYEQY

V: TRBV11-1
J: TRBJ2-7
CDR3: ASSSSGLAGVHEQY

V: TRBV11-3
J: TRBJ2-1
CDR3: ASSLPPWGVNEQF

V: TRBV30
J: TRBJ1-1
CDR3: AWDQDRGTEAF

V: TRBV5-6
J: TRBJ2-5
CDR3: ASSLNSGRAYQETQY

V: TRBV4-1
J: TRBJ1-2
CDR3: ASSQDFTGSTYGYT

V: TRBV25-1
J: TRBJ1-3
CDR3: ASSEGAYSGNTIY

V: TRBV7-2
J: TRBJ2-7
CDR3: ASSSTSGSFHEQY

V: TRBV28
J: TRBJ2-1
CDR3: ASSFSTSGGFNEQF

V: TRBV28
J: TRBJ2-1
CDR3: ASSFPAQGSNEQF

V: TRBV15
J: TRBJ1-5
CDR3: ATSPRQTGVGQPQH

V: TRBV5-1
J: TRBJ1-6
CDR3: ASSSRDRANSPLH

V: TRBV5-1
J: TRBJ1-4
CDR3: ASSYQTGSGEKLF

V: TRBV2
J: TRBJ1-2
CDR3: ASSAGGAGDGYT

V: TRBV19
J: TRBJ1-1
CDR3: ASSILAGRDEAF

V: TRBV30
J: TRBJ2-7
CDR3: AWTRTGFSYEQY

V: TRBV5-1
J: TRBJ2-7
CDR3: ASSLERGQTYEQY